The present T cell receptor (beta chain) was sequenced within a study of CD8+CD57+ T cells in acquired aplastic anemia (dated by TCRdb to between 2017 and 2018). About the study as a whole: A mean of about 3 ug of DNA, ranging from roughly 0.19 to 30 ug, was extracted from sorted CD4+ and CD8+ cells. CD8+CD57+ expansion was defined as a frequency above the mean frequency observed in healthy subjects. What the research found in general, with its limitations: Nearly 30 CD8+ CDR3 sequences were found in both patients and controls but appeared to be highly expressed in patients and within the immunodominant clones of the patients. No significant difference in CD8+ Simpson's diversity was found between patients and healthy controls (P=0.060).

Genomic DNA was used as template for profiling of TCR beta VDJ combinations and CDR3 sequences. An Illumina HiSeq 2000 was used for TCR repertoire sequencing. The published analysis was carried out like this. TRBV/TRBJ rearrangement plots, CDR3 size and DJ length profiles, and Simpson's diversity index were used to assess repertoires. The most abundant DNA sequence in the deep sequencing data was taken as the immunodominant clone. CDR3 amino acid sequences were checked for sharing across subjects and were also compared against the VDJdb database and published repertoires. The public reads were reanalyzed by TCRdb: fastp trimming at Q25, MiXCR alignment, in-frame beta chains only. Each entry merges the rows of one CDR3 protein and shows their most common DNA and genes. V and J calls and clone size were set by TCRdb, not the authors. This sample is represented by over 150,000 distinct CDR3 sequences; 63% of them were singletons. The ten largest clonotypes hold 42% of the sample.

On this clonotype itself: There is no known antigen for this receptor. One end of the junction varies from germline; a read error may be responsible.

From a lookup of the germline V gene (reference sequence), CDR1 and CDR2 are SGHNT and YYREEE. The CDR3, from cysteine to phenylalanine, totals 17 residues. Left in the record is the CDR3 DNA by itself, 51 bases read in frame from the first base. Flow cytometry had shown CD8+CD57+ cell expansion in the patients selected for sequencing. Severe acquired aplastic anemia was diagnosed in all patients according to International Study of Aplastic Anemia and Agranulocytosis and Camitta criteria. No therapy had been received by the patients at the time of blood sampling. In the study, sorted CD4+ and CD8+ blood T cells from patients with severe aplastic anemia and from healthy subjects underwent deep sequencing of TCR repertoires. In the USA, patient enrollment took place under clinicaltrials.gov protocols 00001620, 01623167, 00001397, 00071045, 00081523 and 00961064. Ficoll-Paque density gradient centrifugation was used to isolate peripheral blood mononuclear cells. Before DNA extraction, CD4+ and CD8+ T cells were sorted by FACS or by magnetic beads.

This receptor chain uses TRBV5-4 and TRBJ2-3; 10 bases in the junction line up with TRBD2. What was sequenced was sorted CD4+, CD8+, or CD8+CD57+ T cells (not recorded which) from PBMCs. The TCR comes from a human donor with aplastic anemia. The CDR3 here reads CASSLAPSGGPTETQYF. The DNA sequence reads TGTGCCAGCAGCTTGGCTCCTAGCGGGGGCCCCACAGAAACGCAGTATTTT.